The next 9 T cell receptor beta chains were all read from a single sample in a study of ipilimumab plus nivolumab after autologous stem cell transplantation. Sequenced by immunoSEQ multiplex PCR; TCRdb stores in-frame clones only, minus some. This sample has approximately 17,000 clones; over 60% occur once, and the top ten carry less than 25%. Here the sequenced sample was PBMCs, taken in a trial of ipilimumab plus nivolumab as post-transplant consolidation. These receptors were collected from a male donor with diffuse large B-cell lymphoma.

The chain has TRBV5-6 and TRBJ2-2; maybe TRBD2 (5 bases). The germline CDR1 and CDR2 sequences are SGHDT and YYEEEE. The CDR3 consists of 16 residues. The V gene lost 3 bases and the J gene lost 5 bases, with 17 bases spanning the gap. CDR3 loop: CASSSWAGVRTGELFF. The CDR3, as DNA: TGTGCCAGCAGCTCCTGGGCCGGGGTAAGGACCGGGGAGCTGTTTTTT.

By sample fraction, this clone is large. The chain has TRBV11-2 and TRBJ2-1; D perhaps matches TRBD1 (6 bases). Between the trimmed V and J ends, which lost 5 bases and 7 bases, there was a span of 15 bases. Germline V CDR1 and CDR2: SGHAT, FQNNGV. The CDR3 extends over 14 amino acids. For the CDR3, the DNA is TGTGCCAGCAGCCGCGTGGGGGCTACGAATGAGCAGTTCTTC. Translation gives CASSRVGATNEQFF.

The genes are TRBV5-4 and TRBJ2-5; no reliable D call. CDR3 length equals 15 residues. V lost 4 bases and J lost 0, with 13 bases in between. In germline, CDR1 is SGHNT, CDR2 YYREEE (reference sequence). The CDR3 protein is CASSTGGLYQETQYF. For the CDR3, the DNA is TGTGCCAGCAGCACCGGCGGCCTGTACCAAGAGACCCAGTACTTC.

This clone has only one observation. The V and J genes are TRBV30 and TRBJ2-1; weak D call: TRBD2 (6 bases). The germline V and J ends were trimmed by 2 bases and 5 bases, with 13 bases remaining between them. The CDR3 runs to 14 residues. Germline CDR1 is GTSNPN and CDR2 is SVGIG (reference sequence). The CDR3 coding sequence is TGTGCCTGGAGTTTAAGACTAGGGGACAATGAGCAGTTCTTC. Translation gives CAWSLRLGDNEQFF.

This rearrangement joins TRBV9 to TRBJ2-7, with a possible D match to TRBD2 (5 bases). The V gene lost 1 base and the J gene lost 2 bases, with 13 bases spanning the gap. The CDR3 length is 15 residues. Per germline, CDR1 SGDLS and CDR2 YYNGEE. The CDR3 bases are TGTGCCAGCAGCGTATACCCGGGGATTACCTACGAGCAGTACTTC. Its translation: CASSVYPGITYEQYF.

The chain combines TRBV30 with TRBJ1-1; D is unresolved. Germline loops: CDR1 GTSNPN, CDR2 SVGIG (reference sequence). CDR3 size: 12 residues. Trimming removed 0 bases at V and 4 bases at J, with 6 bases between. The CDR3 bases are TGTGCCTGGAGTGTACGGGGCACTGAAGCTTTCTTT. Translation: CAWSVRGTEAFF. The full variable domain, in which reference TRBV30 and TRBJ1-1 provide the parts outside the CDR3, is SQTIHQWPATLVQPVGSPLSLECTVEGTSNPNLYWYRQAAGRGLQLLFYSVGIGQISSEVPQNLSASRPQDRQFILSSKKLLLSDSGFYLCAWSVRGTEAFFGQGTRLTVV.

V usage is TRBV19 and J usage is TRBJ1-2, with 7 bases aligning to TRBD1. Germline-derived CDR1 and CDR2 are LNHDA and SQIVND (reference sequence). CDR3 length: 14 amino acids. V gave up 4 bases and J gave up 8 bases; unmatched junction bases: 10. In nucleotides, the CDR3 is TGTGCCAGTAGTACGACTTCGACAGGGACCGGCTACACCTTC. This translates into CASSTTSTGTGYTF.

J is TRBJ2-3 and V is TRBV7-8; D ambiguous. CDR3 length: 16 amino acids. Germline values: CDR1 SGHVS, CDR2 FQNEAQ. V was trimmed by 1 base and J by 3 bases, leaving 14 bases between them. CDR3 protein: CASSLVSVRSTDTQYF. The CDR3 bases are TGTGCCAGCAGCTTAGTATCAGTTAGGAGTACAGATACGCAGTATTTT.

The V and J genes are TRBV5-1 and TRBJ2-7; D possibly corresponds to TRBD2 (5 bases). Trimming left V 0 bases short and J 4 bases short, with 8 bases between. The germline V gene has CDR1 SGHRS and CDR2 YFSETQ. The CDR3 sequence is 13 residues long. The DNA of the CDR3 is TGCGCCAGCAGCTTGGCCGCGGGTTACGAGCAGTACTTC. The encoded protein is CASSLAAGYEQYF.